A single sample gave rise to the 22 T cell receptor beta chains below, sequenced in a study of human T cells and chemical hapten exposure. TCRdb re-called the RACE reads through MiXCR, storing one row per CDR3 protein. In the table there are 35,000 to 50,000 distinct CDR3 sequences, about 3.7% of which are singletons. The time point here: healthy volunteer bleed at 6 weeks. The starting material, unfractionated whole blood, was used for total RNA extraction. The specimen was whole blood. The receptors come from a human donor in good health. Some clones in this sample may be carry-over from other donors' samples.

Comments on this clonotype: This may be a read error, as it is one base from a much larger clone. This rearrangement joins TRBV28 to TRBJ2-3, with 9 bases lining up with TRBD2. CDR3 length equals 17 residues. V was clipped by 8 bases and J by 1 base; unmatched bases: 13. Germline values: CDR1 MDHEN, CDR2 SYDVKM. Here the CDR3 reads CASRPLAGDGGTDTQYF. Here the CDR3 DNA reads TGTGCCAGCCGGCCGTTAGCGGGAGATGGGGGCACAGATACGCAGTATTTT.

In its sample, this clonotype was seen a few times. The chain combines TRBV27 with TRBJ2-1; D remains ambiguous. CDR3 size: 12 residues. Looked up from germline, CDR1 is MNHEY and CDR2 is SMNVEV (reference sequence). V lost 6 bases, J lost 7 bases, and 10 bases lay in between. CDR3 DNA: TGTGCCAGCAGCACCCGTCGGAATGAGCAGTTCTTC. Encoded protein: CASSTRRNEQFF.

This clonotype came up a few times. The chain links TRBV4-1 to TRBJ1-5, with D perhaps matching TRBD1 (6 bases). V lost 4 bases and J 5 bases, leaving 15 bases between the germline ends. Germline assignment: CDR1 MGHRA and CDR2 YSYEKL. This CDR3 has 15 residues. The CDR3 spells CASSPTEDSYQPQHF. CDR3 in DNA: TGCGCCAGCAGCCCCACCGAGGACAGCTATCAGCCCCAGCATTTT.

The sample holds many counts of this clonotype. The chain employs TRBV20-1 and TRBJ2-3, with 11 bases lining up with TRBD2. This CDR3 has 15 amino acids. Per germline, CDR1 DFQATT and CDR2 SNEGSKA (reference sequence). V lost 1 base and J lost 2; bases outside the gene matches: 2. The CDR3 nucleotides read TGCAGTGCTAGAGTTAGCGGGAGGGCCACAGATACGCAGTATTTT. Translated: CSARVSGRATDTQYF.

This clonotype was seen more than once but under ten times. The chain couples TRBV6-5 to TRBJ1-2; 8 bases align to TRBD1. The V and J ends lost 4 bases and 2 bases, in that order; junction bases with no gene match: 12. Per germline, CDR1 MNHEY and CDR2 SVGAGI. This CDR3 is built from 17 residues. CDR3 bases: TGTGCCAGCAGTTCCACCCAAGGGACAGGAGCGAACTATGGCTACACCTTC. This translates into CASSSTQGTGANYGYTF.

This clonotype has ten or more counts. This chain uses TRBV4-2 with TRBJ2-7, with D uncertain. This CDR3 contains 15 residues. V was cut by 3 bases and J by 2 bases, with 14 bases left in between. Germline CDR1 LGHNA, CDR2 YNFKEQ. This CDR3 reads CASSQEKHPTYEQYF. DNA of the CDR3: TGTGCCAGCAGCCAGGAGAAACACCCCACCTACGAGCAGTACTTC.

This clonotype was observed many times. The rearrangement links TRBV7-9 to TRBJ2-3; TRBD2 aligns across 10 bases. Germline CDR1 SEHNR, CDR2 FQNEAQ (reference sequence). The CDR3 length is 18 residues. V lost 0 bases and J lost 2; bases outside the gene matches: 8. CDR3 amino acids: CASSLASGLAGVTDTQYF. CDR3 bases: TGTGCCAGCAGCTTAGCGAGTGGGCTAGCGGGAGTCACAGATACGCAGTATTTT.

V usage is TRBV7-9 and J usage is TRBJ1-4; D call uncertain. V was cut by 1 base and J by 12 bases, with 9 bases left in between. Germline V lookup: CDR1 SEHNR, CDR2 FQNEAQ (reference sequence). The CDR3 is 12 residues long. As DNA, the CDR3 is TGTGCCAGCAGCTTAGAAGCGACCGAACTGTTTTTT. It yields the protein CASSLEATELFF.

This clonotype was detected only a few times. The V gene is TRBV27, the J gene TRBJ2-3; D perhaps matches TRBD2 (6 bases). Trimming took 10 bases from V and 1 from J, leaving 18 bases between them. The CDR3 extends over 15 amino acids. CDR1 is MNHEY and CDR2 is SMNVEV in the germline V gene (reference sequence). The CDR3 reads CATRDFLRGTDTQYF. Here the CDR3 DNA reads TGTGCCACCAGGGACTTCCTAAGGGGCACAGATACGCAGTATTTT.

This clonotype was picked up many times. V usage is TRBV10-3 and J usage is TRBJ2-7; 7 bases align to TRBD2. The V and J ends lost 9 bases and 3 bases, in that order; junction bases with no gene match: 5. This CDR3 has 12 amino acids. Germline V gene lookup returns CDR1 ENHRY and CDR2 SYGVKD. CDR3 region: CAITSEGYEQYF. The CDR3 DNA reads TGTGCCATTACTAGCGAGGGCTACGAGCAGTACTTC.

The chain joins TRBV4-1 to TRBJ2-7; TRBD2 agrees at 9 bases. The CDR3 runs 15 residues. V lost 0 bases, J lost 2 bases, and 2 bases stayed unmatched. Germline CDR1 is MGHRA and CDR2 is YSYEKL. The CDR3 sequence: CASSQEGLAAYEQYF. The CDR3 DNA is TGCGCCAGCAGCCAAGAGGGACTAGCAGCCTACGAGCAGTACTTC.

The chain joins TRBV13 to TRBJ1-1; TRBD1 is a possible D gene (5 bases). The V and J ends lost 3 bases and 4 bases respectively, with 15 bases between them. The V gene's germline CDR1 is PRHDT and CDR2 FYEKMQ (reference sequence). CDR3 length equals 15 residues. The CDR3 loop is CASSFRRSGGTEAFF. Written as DNA, the CDR3 is TGTGCCAGCAGCTTTAGACGATCGGGGGGCACTGAAGCTTTCTTT.

This clonotype has at least ten counts. The J gene is TRBJ2-3, the V gene TRBV7-9, with 11 bases that match TRBD2. The CDR3 runs to 17 residues. V was pared by 5 bases and J by 0 bases, with 7 bases of the junction left unmatched. The germline gives CDR1 SEHNR, CDR2 FQNEAQ (reference sequence). The CDR3 coding sequence is TGTGCCAGCAGCCCACAACTAGCGGGAGCAAGCACAGATACGCAGTATTTT. Its protein is CASSPQLAGASTDTQYF.

This clonotype was counted at least ten times. The chain has TRBV15 and TRBJ2-5, with TRBD2 matching 11 bases. The CDR3 totals 13 residues. V lost 10 bases to trimming and J lost 2 bases; unmatched junction nucleotides: 3. Looked up from germline, CDR1 is LNHNV and CDR2 is YYDKDF (reference sequence). CDR3 sequence (DNA): TGTGCCATAGCGGGAGGGCGGCAAGAGACCCAGTACTTC. Translating gives CAIAGGRQETQYF.

The chain has TRBV5-6 and TRBJ1-5; D unclear. Germline values: CDR1 SGHDT, CDR2 YYEEEE. This CDR3 has 14 amino acids. Trimming pared 2 bases from V and 2 bases from J, leaving 8 bases between. The CDR3, as DNA: TGTGCCAGCAGCTTTATTTGGGGCAATCAGCCCCAGCATTTT. Translation: CASSFIWGNQPQHF.

This clonotype has a count of ten or more. The chain joins TRBV30 to TRBJ2-4; D could derive from TRBD1 or TRBD2 (6 bases each). Trimming took off 3 bases at V and 3 bases at J, with 18 bases between the two ends. This CDR3 spans 16 amino acids. Looked up from germline, CDR1 is GTSNPN and CDR2 is SVGIG (reference sequence). For the CDR3, the DNA is TGTGCCTGGAGACGAAGGGGGGAGTTGAGCAAAAACATTCAGTACTTC. It translates to CAWRRRGELSKNIQYF.

This clonotype has ten or more counts. V gene TRBV27 combines with J gene TRBJ2-3; 10 positions agree with TRBD2. The CDR3 is 17 amino acids. Germline CDR1 MNHEY, CDR2 SMNVEV (reference sequence). V was clipped by 5 bases and J by 1 base; unmatched bases: 9. The CDR3 is CASSKRLLAGGTDTQYF. The CDR3 DNA reads TGTGCCAGCAGTAAGCGACTCCTAGCGGGAGGCACAGATACGCAGTATTTT.

This clonotype was detected many times. The rearrangement links TRBV29-1 to TRBJ2-7; possibly TRBD2 for D (6 bases). V was trimmed by 6 bases and J by 2 bases, leaving 17 bases between them. Germline V lookup: CDR1 SQVTM, CDR2 ANQGSEA. The CDR3 has 14 amino acids. The CDR3 DNA sequence: TGCAGCGTAACTATCCCGGGAGAGGCCTACGAGCAGTACTTC. Amino acid sequence: CSVTIPGEAYEQYF.

Of note for this clonotype: It may be a read error: a sequence one base away is much more abundant. The rearrangement links TRBV24-1 to TRBJ2-1; D ambiguous. CDR1 and CDR2 (germline): KGHDR, SFDVKD. The CDR3 extends over 15 amino acids. With 5 bases removed from V and 6 bases from J, the gap between germline ends came to 16 bases. The CDR3 here is CATSGDAIGFNEQFF. The CDR3 DNA reads as TGTGCCACCAGTGGGGATGCTATAGGTTTCAATGAGCAGTTCTTC.

The chain employs TRBV27 and TRBJ1-1; 7 nucleotides agree with TRBD1. V lost 6 bases and J lost 5; bases outside the gene matches: 12. The CDR3 length is 15 residues. Germline values: CDR1 MNHEY, CDR2 SMNVEV (reference sequence). CDR3 sequence (DNA): TGTGCCAGCAGCTCATTTCGGACAGGCGGTACTGAAGCTTTCTTT. Translated, it gives CASSSFRTGGTEAFF.

This clonotype was seen ten or more times. This sequence joins TRBV5-6 and TRBJ1-2, with D perhaps TRBD1 (5 bases). Looked up from germline, CDR1 is SGHDT and CDR2 is YYEEEE. V shed 1 base and J shed 4 bases, with 11 bases lying between them. The CDR3 is 14 amino acids. Here the CDR3 DNA reads TGTGCCAGCAGCTTGCGGGGGTCGGCCTATGGCTACACCTTC. Translating it yields CASSLRGSAYGYTF.

In its sample, this clonotype was seen a few times. The chain couples TRBV6-1 to TRBJ2-6; 9 bases align to TRBD1. The CDR3 runs 19 residues. Germline V gene lookup returns CDR1 MNHNS and CDR2 SASEGT. V lost 5 bases and J lost 0; bases outside the gene matches: 11. This CDR3 reads CASSKLGGQGLSGANVLTF. The CDR3 region has the DNA TGTGCCAGCAGTAAATTAGGGGGACAGGGACTCTCTGGGGCCAACGTCCTGACTTTC.